Listed here are 17 T cell receptor beta chains from one sample, sequenced in a study of PD-L1 blockade in urothelial cancer. The time point denotes: pretreatment peripheral blood. TCRdb's table, derived via immunoSEQ multiplex PCR, lists solely in-frame clones and lacks some. The sample consists of 35,000 or so clones, about 80% of them appearing once. This sample comprised PBMCs, obtained around atezolizumab (anti-PD-L1) treatment. The receptor source for this set is a man in his sixties with urothelial cancer.

V and J are TRBV15 and TRBJ1-5, with 11 bases identical to TRBD1. Germline CDR1 LNHNV, CDR2 YYDKDF (reference sequence). The CDR3 spans 16 residues. J was trimmed by 3 bases and V by 3 bases; bases with no gene match: 4. For the CDR3, the DNA is TGTGCCACCAGCAGTTGGACAGGGGGCATCAATCAGCCCCAGCATTTT. It codes for CATSSWTGGINQPQHF.

This chain joins TRBV10-2 and TRBJ1-2; D uncertain. CDR3 length equals 13 residues. In germline, CDR1 is WSHSY, CDR2 SAAADI. Trimming pared 2 bases from V and 6 bases from J, leaving 10 bases between. For the CDR3, the DNA is TGCGCCAGCAGTGAGCAAACAGCCCATGGCTACACCTTC. Amino acids: CASSEQTAHGYTF.

This clone was found once. The V and J genes are TRBV5-1 and TRBJ2-5; D is perhaps TRBD2 (6 bases). CDR3 length equals 14 residues. CDR1 is SGHRS, CDR2 YFSETQ, per germline. V lost 1 base and J 2 bases, leaving 9 bases between the germline ends. As DNA, the CDR3 is TGCGCCAGCAGCTTGTGGGGGGAGCAAGAGACCCAGTACTTC. It encodes CASSLWGEQETQYF.

This chain joins TRBV27 and TRBJ2-7, with D possibly matching TRBD1 (6 bases). V lost 3 bases, J lost 2 bases, and 17 bases lay in between. The CDR3 contains 16 residues. Germline CDR1 reads MNHEY; CDR2 reads SMNVEV (reference sequence). As DNA, the CDR3 is TGTGCCAGCAGTTTCCGCCCGACAGGCCTACCCTACGAGCAGTACTTC. Its protein is CASSFRPTGLPYEQYF.

V is TRBV27 and J is TRBJ2-3, with 12 bases fitting TRBD2. The V gene's germline CDR1 is MNHEY and CDR2 SMNVEV (reference sequence). After removal of 6 bases from V and 4 bases from J, the junction contained 8 bases not matched to a gene. This CDR3 has 16 residues. CDR3 region: CASSTTSGRWADTQYF. The DNA of the CDR3 is TGTGCCAGCAGCACTACTAGCGGGAGGTGGGCAGATACGCAGTATTTT.

The chain links TRBV9 to TRBJ2-7, with D possibly TRBD2 on 5 matching bases. Per germline, CDR1 SGDLS and CDR2 YYNGEE. Trimming shortened V by 7 bases and J by 1 base, and 9 bases separated the two germline ends. The CDR3 length is 12 residues. CDR3 region: CASGRDSYEQYF. The CDR3 nucleotides are TGTGCCAGCGGACGGGATTCCTACGAGCAGTACTTC.

The chain links TRBV5-8 to TRBJ1-4; D might be TRBD1 (5 bases). Germline V gene sequence: CDR1 SGHTS, CDR2 YDEGEE. This CDR3 region has 14 residues. V dropped 0 bases and J dropped 5 bases, with 8 bases sitting between them. DNA for the CDR3: TGTGCCAGCAGCTTGGCGGCAGGGAATGAAAAACTGTTTTTT. This translates into CASSLAAGNEKLFF.

V and J are TRBV7-3 and TRBJ2-3; 8 nucleotides match TRBD2. Germline V gene lookup returns CDR1 SGHTA and CDR2 FQGTGA. Trimming took 5 bases from V and 0 from J; bases not matched to a gene: 10. CDR3 length equals 17 residues. CDR3 region: CASSHGTRITSTDTQYF. The CDR3 DNA sequence: TGTGCCAGCAGCCACGGGACTAGGATAACTAGCACAGATACGCAGTATTTT.

The chain combines TRBV5-1 with TRBJ2-5; unclear D gene. The CDR3 has 16 amino acids. V gave up 4 bases and J gave up 2 bases, with 18 bases separating them. Germline-derived CDR1 and CDR2 are SGHRS and YFSETQ. The CDR3 DNA reads as TGCGCCAGCAGCCTCGGCCAGGCCTCTCTACAAGAGACCCAGTACTTC. Its protein is CASSLGQASLQETQYF.

This clone was found a few times. J is TRBJ2-7 and V is TRBV6-1; 8 bases are shared with TRBD1. This CDR3 spans 16 amino acids. After removal of 2 bases from V and 4 bases from J, the junction contained 10 bases not matched to a gene. CDR1 MNHNS and CDR2 SASEGT come from the germline V gene. CDR3 nucleotide sequence: TGTGCCAGCAGTGAACAGACCCGGACAGGGAGGTACGAGCAGTACTTC. Translation gives CASSEQTRTGRYEQYF.

This chain connects TRBV10-2 to TRBJ2-7, with D possibly being TRBD1 (6 bases). Trimming pared 5 bases from V and 2 bases from J, leaving 13 bases between. CDR3 length: 14 residues. Germline-derived CDR1 and CDR2 are WSHSY and SAAADI. The CDR3 coding sequence is TGCGCCAGCAGTCTTGGGGGCAGCACCTACGAGCAGTACTTC. Residues: CASSLGGSTYEQYF.

J is TRBJ2-7 and V is TRBV11-2; the match to TRBD2 covers 11 bases. Germline CDR1 and CDR2: SGHAT and FQNNGV. This CDR3 has 16 amino acids. V was clipped by 5 bases and J by 4 bases; unmatched bases: 10. CDR3 DNA sequence: TGTGCCAGCAGCCACTATAGCGGGAGGGTTTCGTACGAGCAGTACTTC. Translation gives CASSHYSGRVSYEQYF.

In its sample, this clone was seen a few times. The V gene is TRBV9, the J gene TRBJ2-1; tentative D call: TRBD1 (6 bases). Per the germline V gene, CDR1 is SGDLS and CDR2 is YYNGEE. V shed 3 bases and J shed 3 bases, with 10 bases lying between them. This CDR3 comprises 14 residues. The CDR3 here is CASSAQGNYNEQFF. The CDR3, as DNA: TGTGCCAGCAGCGCACAGGGAAACTACAATGAGCAGTTCTTC.

The chain links TRBV9 to TRBJ2-2; D not certain. The CDR3 loop spans 14 amino acids. The germline V gene has CDR1 SGDLS and CDR2 YYNGEE. V gave up 0 bases and J gave up 6 bases, with 9 bases separating them. The CDR3 nucleotides are TGTGCCAGCAGCGTAGGTCCGCAGGCCGGGGAGCTGTTTTTT. This encodes CASSVGPQAGELFF.

The chain couples TRBV11-2 to TRBJ1-2, with 7 bases aligning to TRBD1. CDR1 and CDR2 from the germline V gene are SGHAT and FQNNGV. V lost 5 bases, J lost 8 bases, and 8 bases stayed unmatched. CDR3 length equals 13 residues. The chain's CDR3 is CASSQPGTAGYTF. In nucleotides, the CDR3 is TGTGCCAGCAGCCAACCCGGGACAGCCGGCTACACCTTC. Supplemented by reference TRBV11-2 and TRBJ1-2, the full variable domain reads EAGVAQSPRYKIIEKRQSVAFWCNPISGHATLYWYQQILGQGPKLLIQFQNNGVVDDSQLPKDRFSAERLKGVDSTLKIQPAKLEDSAVYLCASSQPGTAGYTFGSGTRLTVV.

The chain carries TRBV2 and TRBJ2-3; D gene uncertain. The CDR3 runs 13 residues. V dropped 2 bases and J dropped 14 bases, with 17 bases sitting between them. Germline V CDR1 and CDR2: SNHLY, FYNNEI. As DNA, the CDR3 is TGTGCCAGCAGTGAAAAAAAGGAGAGAGTCCGGTATTTT. It is translated as CASSEKKERVRYF.

This clone was recorded a few times. This chain connects TRBV30 to TRBJ2-1; 14 bases are shared with TRBD2. Germline lookup yields CDR1 GTSNPN and CDR2 SVGIG (reference sequence). With V trimmed by 7 bases and J by 6 bases, 8 bases remained unmatched. The CDR3 covers 15 residues. CDR3 DNA: TGTGCCTTCTGGGGACTAGCGGGAGTCAGCAATGAGCAGTTCTTC. It encodes CAFWGLAGVSNEQFF.